Reported below is one TCR beta chain. What it binds is not known. Just one base apart from a much larger clone, this may be a read error. The entry originates in a study of T cells in Graves' hyperthyroidism and ophthalmopathy. Study summary: It was at initial diagnosis, before any treatment, that peripheral blood was collected. Study findings and constraints: The blood repertoire included most of the expanded thyroid clonotypes above 0.001.

V shed 6 bases and J shed 9 bases, with 25 bases lying between them. The CDR3 length is 16 residues. Germline V lookup: CDR1 KGHDR, CDR2 SFDVKD. Using RNA transcripts as the source, TCR beta CDR3 regions were amplified. In the first-round RT-PCR of the TCR CDR3, the HTBI primer set was used. TCRdb used MiXCR to reprocess the multiplex PCR reads, holding one entry per CDR3 protein. The table records around 200,000 distinct CDR3 sequences, about 17% of them present only once. This receptor was obtained from a woman aged 45 to 65 with Graves' hyperthyroidism. Sample: blood. This chain joins TRBV24-1 and TRBJ2-5; D may be TRBD2 (6 bases). DNA of the CDR3: TGTGCCACCAGTATGAGACTCGCGGGGATGGAGGAGTCCCAGTACTTC. Its translation is CATSMRLAGMEESQYF.